This T cell receptor (beta chain) was recorded in a study of cytomegalovirus exposure and HLA in healthy donors. For the study at large: About 79 million unique TCRs from HLA-typed donors were held in an early data release. Broader study findings: A prior analysis recorded that most TCR beta V segments were productive about 90% or about 30% of the time. With later analysis, a missense DCLRE1C variant became linked to TCR beta V- and J-gene trimming.

Note on this clone: Its antigen is still unknown.

Vbeta (60) and Jbeta (13) primers were used in the PCR. Original data processing: Per a later analysis, the number of unique TCR beta chains was roughly 80 million, of which around 9.9 million were shared. Sequenced by immunoSEQ multiplex PCR; TCRdb stores in-frame clones only, minus some. V and J calls and clone size are as listed in that table; D and trimming were resolved from the DNA. Of about 170,000 clones in the sample, approximately 80% were seen once. The V gene's germline CDR1 is SSHAT and CDR2 FNYEAQ (reference sequence). This CDR3 region has 13 residues. The ends were cut back, 1 base at V and 5 bases at J, with 8 bases in the middle.

V and J are TRBV7-7 and TRBJ2-5; a possible D gene is TRBD1 (6 bases). The receptor was isolated from a male donor in good health and CMV-seronegative. The sequenced material came from PBMCs. The CDR3 sequence is CASSLGQGETQYF. In nucleotides, the CDR3 is TGTGCCAGCAGCTTAGGGCAGGGGGAGACCCAGTACTTC.